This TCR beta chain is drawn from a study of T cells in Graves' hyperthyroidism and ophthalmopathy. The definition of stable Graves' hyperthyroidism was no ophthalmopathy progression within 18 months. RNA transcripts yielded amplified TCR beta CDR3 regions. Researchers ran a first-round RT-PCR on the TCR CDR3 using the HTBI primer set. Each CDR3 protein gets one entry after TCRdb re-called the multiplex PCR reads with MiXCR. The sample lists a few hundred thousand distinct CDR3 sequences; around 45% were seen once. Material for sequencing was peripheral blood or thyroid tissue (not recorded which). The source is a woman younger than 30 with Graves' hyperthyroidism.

Here the CDR3 reads CASSEGASGRSYNEQFF. Here the CDR3 DNA reads TGTGCCAGCAGTGAAGGGGCTAGCGGGAGGTCCTACAATGAGCAGTTCTTC. V gene TRBV12-3 or TRBV12-4 combines with J gene TRBJ2-1; 11 positions agree with TRBD2. The CDR3 contains 17 residues. Unmatched junction bases numbered 7, after V lost 5 bases and J lost 1 base.